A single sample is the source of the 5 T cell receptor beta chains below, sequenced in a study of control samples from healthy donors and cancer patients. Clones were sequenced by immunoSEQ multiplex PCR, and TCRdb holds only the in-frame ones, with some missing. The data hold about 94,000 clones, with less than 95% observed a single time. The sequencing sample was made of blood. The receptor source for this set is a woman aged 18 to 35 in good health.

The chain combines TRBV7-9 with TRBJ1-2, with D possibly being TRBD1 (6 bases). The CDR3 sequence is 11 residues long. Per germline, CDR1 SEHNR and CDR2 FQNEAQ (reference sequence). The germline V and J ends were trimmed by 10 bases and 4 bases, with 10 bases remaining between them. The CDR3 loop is CATLGAYGYTF. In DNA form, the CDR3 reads TGTGCCACTTTGGGGGCCTATGGCTACACCTTC.

The CDR3 nucleotides read TGTGCCAGCAGTTGGCGGGGTCGGGCCCACGAGCAGTACTTC. Translated: CASSWRGRAHEQYF. The chain links TRBV27 to TRBJ2-7; D might be TRBD2 (6 bases). Per the germline V gene, CDR1 is MNHEY and CDR2 is SMNVEV (reference sequence). The CDR3 totals 14 residues. Trimming shortened V by 4 bases and J by 5 bases, and 15 bases separated the two germline ends.

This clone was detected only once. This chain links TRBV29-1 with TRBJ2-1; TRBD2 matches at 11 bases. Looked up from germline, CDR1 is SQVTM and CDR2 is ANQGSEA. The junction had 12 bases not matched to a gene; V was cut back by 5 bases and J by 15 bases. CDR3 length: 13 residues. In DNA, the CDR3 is TGCAGCGTTAGGGCTAGCGGGGGGCCCAGGGTGTTCTTC. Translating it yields CSVRASGGPRVFF.

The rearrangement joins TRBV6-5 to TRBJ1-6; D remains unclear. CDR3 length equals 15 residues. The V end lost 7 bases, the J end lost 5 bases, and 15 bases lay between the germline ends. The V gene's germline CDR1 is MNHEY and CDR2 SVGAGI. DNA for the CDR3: TGTGCCAGCACCCCCTGGGTCCTGAATAATTCACCCCTCCACTTT. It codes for CASTPWVLNNSPLHF.

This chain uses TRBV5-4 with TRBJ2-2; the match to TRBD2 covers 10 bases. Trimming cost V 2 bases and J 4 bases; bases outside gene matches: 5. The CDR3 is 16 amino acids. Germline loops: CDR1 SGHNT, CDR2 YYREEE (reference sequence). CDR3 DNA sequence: TGTGCCAGCAGCTTAAAGCGGGGGGGCGTCACCGGGGAGCTGTTTTTT. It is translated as CASSLKRGGVTGELFF.